This T cell receptor (beta chain) was captured by sequencing in a study of blood T cell repertoires in COVID-19. The CDR3 has 15 residues. Clones were read by immunoSEQ multiplex PCR, and TCRdb kept only the in-frame ones, dropping some. The sample contains 200,000 or so clones, approximately 85% of which appear only once. The sequenced sample was peripheral blood. This TCR was recovered from a man in his 60s with acute or convalescent COVID-19. The chain couples TRBV7-5 to TRBJ1-3. TRBV7-5 is recorded as a pseudogene. The CDR3 nucleotides are TGTGCCAGAAGCTTAAGCGTCAGCAAAGGAAACACCATATATTTT. This codes for CARSLSVSKGNTIYF.